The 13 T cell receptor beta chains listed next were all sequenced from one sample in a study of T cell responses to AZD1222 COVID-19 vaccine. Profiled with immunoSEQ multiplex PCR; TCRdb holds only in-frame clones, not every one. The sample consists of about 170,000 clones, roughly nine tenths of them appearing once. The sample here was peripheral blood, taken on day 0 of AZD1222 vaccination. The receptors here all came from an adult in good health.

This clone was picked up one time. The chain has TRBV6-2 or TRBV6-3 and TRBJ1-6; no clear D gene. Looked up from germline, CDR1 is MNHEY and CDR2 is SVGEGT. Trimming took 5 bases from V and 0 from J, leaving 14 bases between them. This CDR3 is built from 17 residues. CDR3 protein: CASSAGRFSSYNSPLHF. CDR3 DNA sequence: TGTGCCAGCAGTGCCGGTCGCTTCAGCTCCTATAATTCACCCCTCCACTTT.

The CDR3 here is CASSLAGPTSYNEQFF. CDR3 nucleotides: TGTGCCAGCAGTTTAGCGGGGCCGACCTCCTACAATGAGCAGTTCTTC. The V and J genes are TRBV2 and TRBJ2-1, with TRBD2 matching 8 bases. The CDR3 is made up of 16 amino acids. The V gene end was trimmed by 5 bases and the J gene end by 0 bases; junction bases not matched to a gene: 6. Germline CDR1 reads SNHLY; CDR2 reads FYNNEI.

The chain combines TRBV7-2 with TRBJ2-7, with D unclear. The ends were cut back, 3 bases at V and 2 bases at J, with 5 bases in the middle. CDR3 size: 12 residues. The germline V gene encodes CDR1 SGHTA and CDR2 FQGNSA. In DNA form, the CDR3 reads TGTGCCAGCAGCTTTCGAGCCTACGAGCAGTACTTC. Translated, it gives CASSFRAYEQYF.

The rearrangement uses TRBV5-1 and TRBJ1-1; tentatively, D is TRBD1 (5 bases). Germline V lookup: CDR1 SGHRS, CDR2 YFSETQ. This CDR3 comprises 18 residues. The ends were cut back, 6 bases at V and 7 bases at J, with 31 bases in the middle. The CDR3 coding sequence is TGCGCCAGCACCCTATCCGGGGCAGAATCACTCAAATTACGTGAAGCTTTCTTT. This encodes CASTLSGAESLKLREAFF.

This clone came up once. DNA of the CDR3: TGTGCCAGCAGCCAGGCCGGGACTCCGGGTTACTACGAGCAGTACTTC. This translates into CASSQAGTPGYYEQYF. The genes are TRBV14 and TRBJ2-7; perhaps TRBD2 as D (6 bases). This CDR3 region has 16 residues. CDR1 SGHDN and CDR2 FVKESK come from the germline V gene. The germline V and J ends were trimmed by 3 bases and 3 bases, with 18 bases remaining between them.

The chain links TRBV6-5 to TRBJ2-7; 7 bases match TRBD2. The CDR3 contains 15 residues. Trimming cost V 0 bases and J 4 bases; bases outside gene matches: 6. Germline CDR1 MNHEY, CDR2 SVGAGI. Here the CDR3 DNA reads TGTGCCAGCAGTTACTCCCTAGCGGAAACATACGAGCAGTACTTC. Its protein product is CASSYSLAETYEQYF.

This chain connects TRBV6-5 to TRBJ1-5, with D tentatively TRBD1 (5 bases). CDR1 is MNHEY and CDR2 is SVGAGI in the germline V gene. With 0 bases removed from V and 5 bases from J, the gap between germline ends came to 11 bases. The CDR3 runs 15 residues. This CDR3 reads CASSYSSGLYQPQHF. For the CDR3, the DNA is TGTGCCAGCAGTTACTCGTCGGGACTTTATCAGCCCCAGCATTTT.

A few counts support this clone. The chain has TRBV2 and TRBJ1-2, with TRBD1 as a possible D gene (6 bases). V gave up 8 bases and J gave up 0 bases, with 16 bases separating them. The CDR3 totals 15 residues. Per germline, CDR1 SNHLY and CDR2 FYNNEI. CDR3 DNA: TGTGCCAGCTTTTCGGGACAAGACCCTAACTATGGCTACACCTTC. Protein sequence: CASFSGQDPNYGYTF.

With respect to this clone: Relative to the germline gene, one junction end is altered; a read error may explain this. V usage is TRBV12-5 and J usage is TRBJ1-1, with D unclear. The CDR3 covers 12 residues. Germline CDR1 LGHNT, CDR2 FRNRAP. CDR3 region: CASSFENTEAFF. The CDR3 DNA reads TGTGCTAGTAGTTTTGAGAACACTGAAGCTTTCTTT.

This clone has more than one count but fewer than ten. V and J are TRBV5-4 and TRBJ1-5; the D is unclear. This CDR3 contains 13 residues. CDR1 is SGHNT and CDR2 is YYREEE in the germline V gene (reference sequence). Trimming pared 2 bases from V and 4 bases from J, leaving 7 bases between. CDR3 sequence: CASSFGVNQPQHF. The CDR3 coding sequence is TGTGCCAGCAGCTTTGGAGTTAATCAGCCCCAGCATTTT.

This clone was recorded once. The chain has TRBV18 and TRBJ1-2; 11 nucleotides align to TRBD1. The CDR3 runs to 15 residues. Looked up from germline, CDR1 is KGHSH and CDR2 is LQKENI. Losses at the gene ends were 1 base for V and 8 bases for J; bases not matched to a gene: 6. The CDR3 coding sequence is TGTGCCAGCTCACCACGTTCGGACAGGGGGCTCGGCTACACCTTC. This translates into CASSPRSDRGLGYTF.

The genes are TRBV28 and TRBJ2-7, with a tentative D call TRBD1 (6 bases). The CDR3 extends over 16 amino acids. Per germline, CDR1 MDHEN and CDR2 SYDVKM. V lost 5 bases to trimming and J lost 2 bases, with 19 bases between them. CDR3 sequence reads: CASSPRGYTRAYEQYF. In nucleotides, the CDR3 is TGTGCCAGCAGTCCCAGGGGTTACACAAGGGCCTACGAGCAGTACTTC. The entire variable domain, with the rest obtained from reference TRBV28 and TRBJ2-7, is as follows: DVKVTQSSRYLVKRTGEKVFLECVQDMDHENMFWYRQDPGLGLRLIYFSYDVKMKEKGDIPEGYSVSREKKERFSLILESASTNQTSMYLCASSPRGYTRAYEQYFGPGTRLTVT.

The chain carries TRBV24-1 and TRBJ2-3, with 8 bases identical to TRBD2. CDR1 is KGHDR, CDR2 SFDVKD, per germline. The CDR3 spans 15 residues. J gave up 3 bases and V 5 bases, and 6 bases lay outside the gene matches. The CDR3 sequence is CATSAYGRGTDTQYF. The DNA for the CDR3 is TGTGCCACCAGTGCGTACGGGAGGGGGACAGATACGCAGTATTTT.